This T cell receptor beta chain came from a study of blood T cells in healthy people across ages. Combining a sample-barcoded 5' primer with a J-beta primer mix, a second PCR ran for roughly 7 to 11 cycles. TCRdb called the 5' RACE reads again in MiXCR, with one record for every CDR3 protein. The table shows around 1,000,000 distinct CDR3 sequences, with under 30% occurring only once. A note on this clonotype: Its specificity is unknown. One end of the junction is discordant with germline, which a read error may explain.

Study-wide results and caveats: Per million T cells, TCR beta diversity dropped about linearly as age rose.

This CDR3 region has 14 residues. Germline-derived CDR1 and CDR2 are SGHTA and FQGNSA. These data were also filed under a second study, of T cells of mothers and their children. That publication notes: For cDNA synthesis, the complete extracted RNA was used (roughly 1.4 ug per 15 ul).

The specimen was blood. This receptor was identified in a girl aged 2 to 10 in good health. The V and J genes are TRBV7-2 and TRBJ1-1, with D perhaps matching TRBD1 (5 bases). The CDR3 sequence is CASSLEAGSTEASF. The CDR3 DNA reads as TGTGCCAGCAGCTTAGAGGCAGGGAGCACTGAAGCTTCCTTT.